One and the same sample provided the 21 T cell receptor beta chains below, sequenced in a study of blood T cell repertoires in COVID-19. The assay was immunoSEQ multiplex PCR, and TCRdb's table has in-frame clones only and misses some. The sample has approximately 200,000 clones, over 80% seen once. Sample: peripheral blood. Receptors were obtained from a woman in her 30s with acute or convalescent COVID-19.

Here the CDR3 reads CSVGTSGASSYEQYF. CDR3 DNA: TGCAGCGTCGGGACTAGCGGGGCTAGCTCCTACGAGCAGTACTTC. The chain uses TRBV29-1 and TRBJ2-7; 13 positions match TRBD2. CDR3 length equals 15 residues. Germline CDR1 and CDR2: SQVTM and ANQGSEA. V lost 6 bases and J lost 0; bases outside the gene matches: 5.

The chain has TRBV19 and TRBJ1-3; D unresolved. Deletions cut 7 bases from V and 1 base from J, with 17 bases between. CDR1 is LNHDA, CDR2 SQIVND, per germline (reference sequence). This CDR3 is built from 16 residues. The CDR3 loop is CASKTGGYGSGNTIYF. In DNA, the CDR3 is TGTGCCAGTAAAACGGGAGGTTACGGGTCTGGAAACACCATATATTTT.

This clone was detected once. This chain joins TRBV24-1 and TRBJ2-2; 8 bases match TRBD2. The germline V gene encodes CDR1 KGHDR and CDR2 SFDVKD. V lost 3 bases and J lost 1; bases outside the gene matches: 3. The CDR3 length is 16 residues. The CDR3 is CATSDTGGGNTGELFF. In DNA, the CDR3 is TGTGCCACCAGTGATACCGGGGGGGGGAACACCGGGGAGCTGTTTTTT.

The genes are TRBV7-8 and TRBJ2-3; D may be TRBD1 (6 bases). The CDR3 has 17 amino acids. V lost 2 bases and J lost 2, with 17 bases in between. CDR1 is SGHVS and CDR2 is FQNEAQ in the germline V gene. The CDR3 spells CASSLNFRTGNTDTQYF. The CDR3 bases are TGTGCCAGCAGCTTAAATTTCCGAACAGGGAACACAGATACGCAGTATTTT.

The rearrangement links TRBV30 to TRBJ2-5; D possibly corresponds to TRBD2 (7 bases). Trimming stripped 1 base from V and 4 bases from J, with 19 bases between. CDR3 length: 16 residues. From germline, CDR1 is GTSNPN and CDR2 SVGIG (reference sequence). The CDR3 sequence is CAWSGFRGATGETQYF. The CDR3 region has the DNA TGTGCCTGGAGTGGGTTCCGGGGGGCGACGGGAGAGACCCAGTACTTC. Full variable domain (rest looked up from reference TRBV30 and TRBJ2-5): SQTIHQWPATLVQPVGSPLSLECTVEGTSNPNLYWYRQAAGRGLQLLFYSVGIGQISSEVPQNLSASRPQDRQFILSSKKLLLSDSGFYLCAWSGFRGATGETQYFGPGTRLLVL.

V usage is TRBV9 and J usage is TRBJ1-2, with 8 bases identical to TRBD1. Germline V CDR1 and CDR2: SGDLS, YYNGEE. This CDR3 comprises 17 residues. The V gene end was trimmed by 0 bases and the J gene end by 7 bases; junction bases not matched to a gene: 14. This chain's CDR3 is CASSVAPGTGTFGGYTF. CDR3 coding DNA: TGTGCCAGCAGCGTAGCACCCGGGACAGGCACTTTTGGTGGCTACACCTTC.

This clone was detected only a few times. V usage is TRBV7-8 and J usage is TRBJ2-7; D may be TRBD1 (6 bases). CDR3 length equals 15 residues. Per the germline V gene, CDR1 is SGHVS and CDR2 is FQNEAQ. V was clipped by 5 bases and J by 6 bases, with 20 bases between them. The DNA of the CDR3 is TGTGCCAGCAGCCAACCCACAGGGTTCGGCAGCGAGCAGTACTTC. Amino acid sequence: CASSQPTGFGSEQYF.

This clone came up a few times. The CDR3 DNA reads TGTGCCAGCAGCCACAGGGACAGGGCAAACGAGCAGTACTTC. It codes for CASSHRDRANEQYF. The gene calls are TRBV27 and TRBJ2-7, with 9 bases identical to TRBD1. The V gene end was trimmed by 6 bases and the J gene end by 5 bases; junction bases not matched to a gene: 8. The CDR3 extends over 14 amino acids. CDR1 MNHEY and CDR2 SMNVEV come from the germline V gene (reference sequence).

The J gene is TRBJ2-3, the V gene TRBV30; 9 bases map to TRBD2. The germline V gene has CDR1 GTSNPN and CDR2 SVGIG (reference sequence). Trimming removed 0 bases from V and 1 base from J; junction bases left unmatched: 5. This CDR3 comprises 16 residues. The CDR3 loop is CAWSVGLAGRTDTQYF. The DNA of the CDR3 is TGTGCCTGGAGTGTTGGTCTAGCGGGGCGCACAGATACGCAGTATTTT.

This clone appeared once. The rearrangement links TRBV28 to TRBJ1-2; tentatively, D is TRBD1 (5 bases). Trimming cost V 6 bases and J 3 bases, with 5 bases left between them. Looked up from germline, CDR1 is MDHEN and CDR2 is SYDVKM. This CDR3 comprises 11 residues. The CDR3 sequence: CASRQDYGYTF. CDR3 bases: TGTGCCAGCAGACAGGACTATGGCTACACCTTC.

The V gene is TRBV2, the J gene TRBJ1-5; TRBD1 might be the D (5 bases). V lost 6 bases, J lost 6 bases, and 9 bases lay in between. Germline lookup yields CDR1 SNHLY and CDR2 FYNNEI. There are 12 residues in the CDR3. CDR3 coding DNA: TGTGCCAGCAGCCGGGACTCTCAGCCCCAGCATTTT. Its protein product is CASSRDSQPQHF.

J is TRBJ2-7 and V is TRBV13; 7 positions match TRBD2. CDR1 is PRHDT, CDR2 FYEKMQ, per germline (reference sequence). This CDR3 has 16 residues. V was pared by 5 bases and J by 6 bases, with 16 bases of the junction left unmatched. CDR3 sequence: CASSHRRGDGTREQYF. CDR3 nucleotide sequence: TGTGCCAGCAGCCACCGCCGGGGGGACGGGACTCGCGAGCAGTACTTC.

This clone was recorded only once. The chain has TRBV5-6 and TRBJ1-2; 9 positions match TRBD1. The CDR3 runs 16 residues. Germline CDR1 and CDR2: SGHDT and YYEEEE. V lost 3 bases, J lost 4 bases, and 10 bases stayed unmatched. CDR3 bases: TGTGCCAGCAGCTCCTTATCTACAGGGGGCGGCTATGGCTACACCTTC. Translating gives CASSSLSTGGGYGYTF.

This clone was observed once. The genes are TRBV19 and TRBJ1-2; D unclear. The V end lost 4 bases, the J end lost 4 bases, and 7 bases lay between the germline ends. This CDR3 contains 12 residues. Looked up from germline, CDR1 is LNHDA and CDR2 is SQIVND (reference sequence). The CDR3 loop is CASSTVSYGYTF. CDR3 bases: TGTGCCAGTAGTACGGTTAGCTATGGCTACACCTTC.

This sequence joins TRBV11-2 and TRBJ1-1, with D perhaps TRBD1 (5 bases). The CDR3 covers 13 residues. The germline V and J ends were trimmed by 4 bases and 8 bases, with 14 bases remaining between them. The germline CDR1 and CDR2 sequences are SGHAT and FQNNGV. The CDR3 bases are TGTGCCAGCAGCTCCCCAAGGCGGGGGGAAGCTTTCTTT. This sequence encodes CASSSPRRGEAFF.

The rearrangement uses TRBV27 and TRBJ1-5; D may be TRBD1 (6 bases). The CDR3 extends over 15 amino acids. V dropped 3 bases and J dropped 4 bases, with 13 bases sitting between them. CDR1 MNHEY and CDR2 SMNVEV come from the germline V gene (reference sequence). The CDR3: CASSFEGQSNQPQHF. The CDR3 nucleotides are TGTGCCAGCAGTTTTGAAGGACAGTCAAATCAGCCCCAGCATTTT.

The CDR3 DNA is TGCAGCGTTGAGGGACAGGGGATCGGCTACACCTTC. It codes for CSVEGQGIGYTF. The chain is built from TRBV29-1 and TRBJ1-2, with TRBD1 matching 10 bases. The CDR3 extends over 12 amino acids. CDR1 is SQVTM, CDR2 ANQGSEA, per germline. J gave up 8 bases and V 3 bases, and 3 bases lay outside the gene matches.

The gene calls are TRBV27 and TRBJ2-5, with 7 bases lining up with TRBD1. The germline gives CDR1 MNHEY, CDR2 SMNVEV (reference sequence). The CDR3 has 14 amino acids. Trimming cost V 2 bases and J 7 bases; bases outside gene matches: 7. In DNA, the CDR3 is TGTGCCAGCAGTTTAAACCGACAGGGCGGGACCCAGTACTTC. Translating it yields CASSLNRQGGTQYF.

V and J are TRBV9 and TRBJ2-7; 8 nucleotides match TRBD2. J was trimmed by 3 bases and V by 4 bases; bases with no gene match: 6. This CDR3 is built from 14 residues. Per the germline V gene, CDR1 is SGDLS and CDR2 is YYNGEE. In DNA, the CDR3 is TGTGCCAGCAGCTCCAGCGGGGGAAACTACGAGCAGTACTTC. The encoded protein is CASSSSGGNYEQYF.

This rearrangement joins TRBV29-1 to TRBJ1-1; 8 bases match TRBD1. Trimming removed 7 bases from V and 6 bases from J; junction bases left unmatched: 7. The CDR3 loop spans 12 amino acids. CDR1 SQVTM and CDR2 ANQGSEA come from the germline V gene. In nucleotides, the CDR3 is TGCAGCGCAAGACAGGGGTTGTCTGAAGCTTTCTTT. It is translated as CSARQGLSEAFF.

The chain joins TRBV7-3 to TRBJ2-3, with 8 positions matching TRBD2. CDR1 and CDR2 (germline): SGHTA, FQGTGA. The V and J ends lost 5 bases and 5 bases, in that order; junction bases with no gene match: 15. This CDR3 has 17 amino acids. CDR3 region: CASSRASGGAHGDTQYF. The CDR3 nucleotides are TGTGCCAGCAGCCGTGCGAGCGGGGGCGCTCACGGAGATACGCAGTATTTT.